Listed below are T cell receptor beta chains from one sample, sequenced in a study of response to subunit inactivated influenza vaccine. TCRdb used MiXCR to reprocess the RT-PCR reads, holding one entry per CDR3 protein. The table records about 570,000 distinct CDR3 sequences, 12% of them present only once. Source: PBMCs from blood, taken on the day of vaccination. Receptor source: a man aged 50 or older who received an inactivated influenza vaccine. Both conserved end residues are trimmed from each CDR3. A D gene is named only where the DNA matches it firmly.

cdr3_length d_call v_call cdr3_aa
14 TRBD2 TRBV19 ASRKTAGTSGSKQY
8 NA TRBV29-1 SVGLHEQF
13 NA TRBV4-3 ASSPHRDQTYEQY
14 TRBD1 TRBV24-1 ATSHSDRVNTGELF
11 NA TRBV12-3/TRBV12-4 ASRTDSAGELF
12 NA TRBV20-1 SARGSESGDTQY
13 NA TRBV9 ASSQGGLSSYVQY
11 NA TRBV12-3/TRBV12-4 ASRRGPIDGYT
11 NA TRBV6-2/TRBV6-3 ASSSGLYNEQF
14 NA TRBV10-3 AISGARGPRNTEAF
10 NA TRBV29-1 SVLIINNEQF
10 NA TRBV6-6 ASSSGDRGYT
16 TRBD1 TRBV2 ATADRGYGDRGKNIQY
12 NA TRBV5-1 ASSLHGGLDEQY
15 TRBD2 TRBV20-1 SAREPLSASGGNEQY
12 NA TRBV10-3 AISDGSGRETQY
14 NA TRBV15 ATSDSGTLGQETQY
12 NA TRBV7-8 ASSPAGLNSPLH
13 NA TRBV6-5 ASSYVGGKFEGYT
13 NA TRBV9 ASSGEALNTGELF
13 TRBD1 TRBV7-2 ASSFETGVNTEAF
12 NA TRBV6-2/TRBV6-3 ASSYSIGRPEQF
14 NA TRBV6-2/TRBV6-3 ASSYSRDNFYFEQY
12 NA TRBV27 ASSIGGGNTEAF
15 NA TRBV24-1 ATSDGRGLRTYNEQF
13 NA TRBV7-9 ASSSPGYAYNEQF
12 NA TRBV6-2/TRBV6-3 ASSYSGRTKTQY
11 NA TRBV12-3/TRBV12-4 ASSLGGDNGYT
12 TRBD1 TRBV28 ASSLGTAPYGYT
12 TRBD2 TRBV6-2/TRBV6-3 ASSYVSGSNEQF
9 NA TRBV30 AWTLNNEQF
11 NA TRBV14 ASSHKRAETQY
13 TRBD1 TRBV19 ASSIWSQGGDEQF
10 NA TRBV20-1 SAMPGTDTQY
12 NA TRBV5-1 ASSLASGNYGYT
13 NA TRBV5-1 ASSLGSLSTGELF
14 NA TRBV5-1 ASSDYGGQSTGELF
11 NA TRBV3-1 ASSQDWTRGYT
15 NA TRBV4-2 ASSQARRIAAQETQY
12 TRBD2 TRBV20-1 SARDYKDSYEQY
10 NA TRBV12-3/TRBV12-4 ASSANDQPQH
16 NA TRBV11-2 ASSQVAAGYPPDNEQF
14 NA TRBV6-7 ASSYSIGGSLRTQY
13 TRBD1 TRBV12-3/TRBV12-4 ASTRGQMNTGELF
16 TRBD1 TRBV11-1 ASSAAGGTGEGGTEAF
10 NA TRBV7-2 ASSAPSREQF
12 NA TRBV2 ARGSGIGNTEAF
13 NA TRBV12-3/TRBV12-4 ASKLQGSMNTEAF
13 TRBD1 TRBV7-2 ASSSAPGTAYEQY
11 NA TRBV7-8 ASSSRRTGELF
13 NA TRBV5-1 ASSLGGSYNQPQH
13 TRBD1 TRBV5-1 ASSSGEGANTEAF
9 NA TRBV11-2 ASSRAVARF
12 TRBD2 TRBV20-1 SAAGTSGFNEQF
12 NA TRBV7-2 ASSLAPGPNEQF